By frequency, the clone carrying this T cell receptor (beta chain) is medium-sized (0.01 to 0.1%). CDR3 length: 13 amino acids. Germline CDR1 SGHVS, CDR2 FNYEAQ. One tube held mixed TRB-A and TRB-B primer pools for touch-down PCR. TCRdb reprocessed the multiplex PCR reads and reports one entry per CDR3 protein, with no DNA. Seen in this sample are 1,000 or so distinct CDR3 sequences; the ten most common clones hold 50% to 60%. The entry originates in a study of T cell clusters in autoimmune cytopenias. TRB was amplified from roughly 250 ng of peripheral blood genomic DNA per sample. This rearrangement joins TRBV7-6 to TRBJ2-3. The receptor's source is a human donor with an autoimmune cytopenia or autoimmune hepatitis (not recorded which). Sequences were obtained from peripheral blood. The CDR3 protein is CASSPAGRDTQYF.